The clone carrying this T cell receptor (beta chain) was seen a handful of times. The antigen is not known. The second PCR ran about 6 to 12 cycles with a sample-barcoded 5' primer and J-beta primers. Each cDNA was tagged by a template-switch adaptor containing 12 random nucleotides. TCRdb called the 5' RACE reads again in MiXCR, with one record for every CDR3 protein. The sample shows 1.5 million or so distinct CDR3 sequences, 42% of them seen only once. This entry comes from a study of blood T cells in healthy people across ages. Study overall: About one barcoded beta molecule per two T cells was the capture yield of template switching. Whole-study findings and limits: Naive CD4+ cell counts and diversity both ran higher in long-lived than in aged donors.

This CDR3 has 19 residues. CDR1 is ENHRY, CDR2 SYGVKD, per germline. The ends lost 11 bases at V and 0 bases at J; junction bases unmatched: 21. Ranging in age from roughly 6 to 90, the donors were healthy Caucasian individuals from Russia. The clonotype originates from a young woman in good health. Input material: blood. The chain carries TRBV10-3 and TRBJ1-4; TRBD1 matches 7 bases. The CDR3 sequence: CAFSTGEGIDSTTNEKLFF. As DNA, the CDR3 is TGTGCCTTCTCCACAGGGGAAGGTATAGACTCCACAACTAATGAAAAACTGTTTTTT.